This T cell receptor (beta chain) was profiled in a study of T cells in Graves' hyperthyroidism and ophthalmopathy. This CDR3 region has 13 residues. Germline CDR1 is SQVTM and CDR2 is ANQGSEA. With V trimmed by 6 bases and J by 2 bases, 3 bases remained unmatched. With regard to this clonotype: The antigen remains unidentified.

Study outcomes and limitations: Model-based prediction identified ophthalmopathy a median approximately 6.2 months prior to its onset. Peripheral blood also featured most of the thyroid clonotypes expanded above 0.001.

Amplification yielded TCR beta CDR3 regions, with RNA transcripts as the source. A first-round RT-PCR of the TCR CDR3 used the HTBI primer set. TCRdb re-analysed the multiplex PCR reads in MiXCR, keeping a single row per CDR3 protein. The sample lists under 500,000 distinct CDR3 sequences; more than 13% were seen once. Pregnant or lactating patients were excluded, as were those with uncontrolled infection or other autoimmune disease. This chain links TRBV29-1 with TRBJ2-3; TRBD1 agrees at 9 bases. This receptor was identified in a man aged 50 or older with Graves' ophthalmopathy. The sequenced sample consisted of blood. The CDR3 coding sequence is TGCAGCGTAGGGACAGGGCTCACAGATACGCAGTATTTT. Its translation: CSVGTGLTDTQYF.